These 27 T cell receptor beta chains originate from one sample sequenced in a study of blood T cell repertoires in COVID-19. Libraries were prepared by immunoSEQ multiplex PCR; TCRdb keeps only in-frame clonotypes and omits some of them. The table records about 480,000 clones, roughly 87% of them present only once. The sample taken for sequencing was peripheral blood. These receptors came from a man aged 18 to 30 with COVID-19, enrolled during active disease.

The V and J genes are TRBV7-9 and TRBJ1-2; TRBD1 matches at 8 bases. Trimming took 4 bases from V and 3 from J; bases not matched to a gene: 4. Germline lookup yields CDR1 SEHNR and CDR2 FQNEAQ (reference sequence). The CDR3 is 14 residues long. DNA of the CDR3: TGTGCCAGCAGCTACCTACAGGGGGACTATGGCTACACCTTC. Encoded protein: CASSYLQGDYGYTF. The entire variable domain, with the rest obtained from reference TRBV7-9 and TRBJ1-2, is as follows: DTGVSQNPRHKITKRGQNVTFRCDPISEHNRLYWYRQTLGQGPEFLTYFQNEAQLEKSRLLSDRFSAERPKGSFSTLEIQRTEQGDSAMYLCASSYLQGDYGYTFGSGTRLTVV.

This chain uses TRBV4-1 with TRBJ1-2; 10 nucleotides line up with TRBD1. This CDR3 contains 16 residues. V shed 1 base and J 5 bases; nucleotides not matched to a gene: 7. Germline loops: CDR1 MGHRA, CDR2 YSYEKL. The CDR3 sequence: CASSQGMGQGTYGYTF. The CDR3 nucleotides read TGCGCCAGCAGCCAAGGAATGGGACAGGGGACATATGGCTACACCTTC.

The rearrangement uses TRBV11-3 and TRBJ2-1; possibly TRBD2 for D (5 bases). Trimming shortened V by 5 bases and J by 9 bases, and 20 bases separated the two germline ends. This CDR3 is 15 amino acids long. Germline V lookup: CDR1 SGHNT, CDR2 YENEEA. CDR3 region: CASSPSRLSGSEQFF. The CDR3 DNA sequence: TGTGCCAGCAGCCCGAGCCGCCTAAGCGGCAGTGAGCAGTTCTTC.

The rearrangement links TRBV30 to TRBJ2-7, with a possible D match to TRBD2 (6 bases). CDR1 and CDR2 from the germline V gene are GTSNPN and SVGIG (reference sequence). The V end was cut by 0 bases, the J end by 4 bases, with 13 bases between. The CDR3 runs to 14 residues. CDR3 region: CAWSVRGSPYEQYF. CDR3 in DNA: TGTGCCTGGAGTGTACGGGGGTCCCCATACGAGCAGTACTTC.

The rearrangement uses TRBV2 and TRBJ1-2; D is ambiguous. From germline, CDR1 is SNHLY and CDR2 FYNNEI. This CDR3 is built from 13 residues. The V end lost 8 bases, the J end lost 2 bases, and 12 bases lay between the germline ends. The CDR3, as DNA: TGTGCCAGCCTTGGTGGAGGGAACTATGGCTACACCTTC. It is translated as CASLGGGNYGYTF.

This clone was seen only a few times. The rearrangement uses TRBV3-1 (or the pseudogene TRBV3-2) and TRBJ1-3, with no clear D. Germline values: CDR1 LGHDT, CDR2 YNNKEL (reference sequence). CDR3 size: 14 residues. V was pared by 5 bases and J by 0 bases, with 8 bases between. This chain's CDR3 is CASSSVSSGNTIYF. The CDR3 coding sequence is TGTGCCAGCAGCAGCGTTAGCTCTGGAAACACCATATATTTT.

The chain couples TRBV11-3 to TRBJ2-7; tentatively, D is TRBD2 (6 bases). The CDR3 consists of 14 residues. V dropped 5 bases and J dropped 4 bases, with 15 bases sitting between them. Germline values: CDR1 SGHNT, CDR2 YENEEA. The CDR3 DNA reads as TGTGCCAGCAGCCCCATTTCGGGAGTGTACGAGCAGTACTTC. Translation gives CASSPISGVYEQYF.

The chain combines TRBV18 with TRBJ1-1; tentatively, D is TRBD1 (6 bases). This CDR3 is built from 13 residues. Germline V gives CDR1 KGHSH, CDR2 LQKENI. Trimming removed 6 bases from V and 2 bases from J, with 10 bases in between. CDR3 region: CASSRTDNTEAFF. CDR3 in DNA: TGTGCCAGCTCCCGGACAGACAACACTGAAGCTTTCTTT.

The V call is TRBV3-1 (or the pseudogene TRBV3-2), the J call TRBJ1-6, with D unresolved. Per germline, CDR1 LGHDT and CDR2 YNNKEL (reference sequence). The CDR3 has 14 residues. The V and J ends lost 2 bases and 9 bases respectively, with 11 bases between them. The CDR3 loop reads CASSQSSSGSPLHF. In nucleotides, the CDR3 is TGTGCCAGCAGCCAAAGTAGTTCCGGTTCACCCCTCCACTTT.

The J gene is TRBJ2-5, the V gene TRBV12-3 or TRBV12-4; unclear D gene. The CDR3 spans 13 residues. The V and J ends lost 2 bases and 4 bases respectively, with 8 bases between them. The DNA of the CDR3 is TGTGCCAGCAGTTTAAGGCCGGGAGAGACCCAGTACTTC. Its protein is CASSLRPGETQYF.

This clone was seen once. The CDR3 here is CARGPGQSYEQYF. DNA for the CDR3: TGTGCCAGGGGTCCGGGACAGAGCTACGAGCAGTACTTC. This sequence joins TRBV25-1 and TRBJ2-7, with 7 bases fitting TRBD1. Germline values: CDR1 MGHDK, CDR2 SYGVNS. The J segment lost 3 bases and the V segment lost 9 bases, leaving 8 bases of the junction unmatched. This CDR3 is 13 amino acids long.

The chain carries TRBV2 and TRBJ2-1; weak D call: TRBD1 (6 bases). Germline CDR1 SNHLY, CDR2 FYNNEI. Between the trimmed V and J ends, which lost 5 bases and 8 bases, there was a span of 16 bases. The CDR3 extends over 14 amino acids. The CDR3 here is CASSPYRVGDEQFF. The CDR3 DNA reads TGTGCCAGCAGTCCTTACAGGGTAGGTGATGAGCAGTTCTTC.

The chain carries TRBV18 and TRBJ2-1, with 7 bases identical to TRBD2. The CDR3 length is 12 residues. V lost 6 bases, J lost 10 bases, and 6 bases stayed unmatched. CDR1 and CDR2 (germline): KGHSH, LQKENI. CDR3 amino acids: CASSHGGGEQFF. The DNA for the CDR3 is TGTGCCAGCTCCCATGGCGGGGGAGAGCAGTTCTTC.

The genes are TRBV19 and TRBJ2-7; 10 bases align to TRBD1. Germline loops: CDR1 LNHDA, CDR2 SQIVND (reference sequence). V shed 8 bases and J 0 bases; nucleotides not matched to a gene: 4. The CDR3 totals 14 residues. CDR3 nucleotides: TGTGCCAGTTCCGGGACAGGGGTCTCCTACGAGCAGTACTTC. It encodes CASSGTGVSYEQYF.

V gene TRBV5-6 combines with J gene TRBJ2-3; 8 bases line up with TRBD2. In germline, CDR1 is SGHDT, CDR2 YYEEEE. The CDR3 is 14 amino acids. J gave up 4 bases and V 6 bases, and 7 bases lay outside the gene matches. The CDR3 here is CASMQRERADTQYF. CDR3 in DNA: TGTGCCAGCATGCAGCGGGAGAGGGCAGATACGCAGTATTTT.

This chain uses TRBV12-5 with TRBJ2-3; 12 bases align to TRBD1. The CDR3 runs to 16 residues. The junction had 8 bases not matched to a gene; V was cut back by 5 bases and J by 5 bases. CDR1 LGHNT and CDR2 FRNRAP come from the germline V gene. The CDR3 bases are TGTGCTAGTGGTCCTGGGACAGGGGGCTGGAGAGATACGCAGTATTTT. It encodes CASGPGTGGWRDTQYF.

V and J are TRBV5-4 and TRBJ2-1, with 7 nucleotides matching TRBD2. V lost 9 bases to trimming and J lost 5 bases; unmatched junction nucleotides: 11. Germline assignment: CDR1 SGHNT and CDR2 YYREEE (reference sequence). The CDR3 is 14 residues long. CDR3 protein: CAIPRVGGNNEQFF. Here the CDR3 DNA reads TGTGCCATCCCCCGGGTGGGGGGGAACAATGAGCAGTTCTTC.

This clone was seen a few times. The genes are TRBV30 and TRBJ1-2; D unresolved. Germline values: CDR1 GTSNPN, CDR2 SVGIG (reference sequence). This CDR3 contains 16 residues. Trimming left V 1 base short and J 5 bases short, with 20 bases between. The CDR3 region has the DNA TGTGCCTGGAGTGCTGACGACCCGGGGTTCGGGTATGGCTACACCTTC. It translates to CAWSADDPGFGYGYTF.

V and J are TRBV19 and TRBJ1-2, with D uncertain. Trimming removed 6 bases at V and 0 bases at J, with 14 bases between. This CDR3 has 15 residues. CDR1 LNHDA and CDR2 SQIVND come from the germline V gene (reference sequence). The CDR3 sequence is CASRGWQESNYGYTF. In DNA form, the CDR3 reads TGTGCCAGTAGGGGCTGGCAAGAATCTAACTATGGCTACACCTTC.

This sequence joins TRBV9 and TRBJ2-1; 10 nucleotides agree with TRBD2. The CDR3 spans 15 residues. J was trimmed by 8 bases and V by 3 bases; bases with no gene match: 8. Germline CDR1 is SGDLS and CDR2 is YYNGEE. In DNA, the CDR3 is TGTGCCAGCAGCGCGGCTAGCGGGAGTGCGCATGAGCAGTTCTTC. This gives the protein CASSAASGSAHEQFF.

The CDR3 spells CASSFPSGGETQYF. CDR3 sequence (DNA): TGTGCCAGCAGCTTTCCTAGCGGGGGCGAGACCCAGTACTTC. This chain uses TRBV5-5 with TRBJ2-5; TRBD2 matches 10 bases. V shed 2 bases and J 5 bases; nucleotides not matched to a gene: 3. The CDR3 covers 14 residues. CDR1 is SGHKS and CDR2 is YYEKEE in the germline V gene (reference sequence).

The chain carries TRBV6-1 and TRBJ2-5, with 7 bases identical to TRBD1. CDR3 length: 14 residues. The V gene's germline CDR1 is MNHNS and CDR2 SASEGT. Germline trimming cut 3 bases from V and 2 bases from J; bases unmatched to any gene: 3. Here the CDR3 DNA reads TGTGCCAGCAGTGATCCGGGACAGCAAGAGACCCAGTACTTC. Its translation is CASSDPGQQETQYF.

The chain couples TRBV29-1 to TRBJ2-3; TRBD2 is a possible D gene (6 bases). The CDR3 consists of 13 residues. CDR1 is SQVTM, CDR2 ANQGSEA, per germline. V lost 4 bases and J lost 4, with 12 bases in between. The CDR3 here is CSVGRGSSDTQYF. CDR3 bases: TGCAGCGTTGGGAGGGGCAGCTCAGATACGCAGTATTTT.

The chain carries TRBV13 and TRBJ1-2; TRBD1 matches 9 bases. Germline values: CDR1 PRHDT, CDR2 FYEKMQ (reference sequence). CDR3 length equals 14 residues. Trimming removed 2 bases from V and 7 bases from J; junction bases left unmatched: 5. As DNA, the CDR3 is TGTGCCAGCAGCTTATTACAGGGGGCAGGTGGCTACACCTTC. It translates to CASSLLQGAGGYTF.

The rearrangement uses TRBV7-8 and TRBJ2-7, with 8 positions matching TRBD1. The CDR3 length is 16 residues. CDR1 SGHVS and CDR2 FQNEAQ come from the germline V gene. Trimming at V came to 1 base and at J to 3 bases, leaving 8 bases not matched to a gene. Written as DNA, the CDR3 is TGTGCCAGCAGCTTAGGTTCCTGGGACAGGATCTACGAGCAGTACTTC. This codes for CASSLGSWDRIYEQYF.

The rearrangement joins TRBV15 to TRBJ2-7, with D perhaps matching TRBD1 (6 bases). V lost 0 bases, J lost 0 bases, and 15 bases lay in between. The CDR3 is 17 residues long. Germline V gives CDR1 LNHNV, CDR2 YYDKDF (reference sequence). Here the CDR3 reads CATSRDSLRGTSYEQYF. CDR3 DNA: TGTGCCACCAGCAGAGATTCGTTAAGGGGGACCTCCTACGAGCAGTACTTC.

The chain is built from TRBV7-2 and TRBJ1-2, with unresolved D. Trimming took 5 bases from V and 6 from J, leaving 16 bases between them. CDR3 size: 14 residues. Germline loops: CDR1 SGHTA, CDR2 FQGNSA. The CDR3 protein is CASSRGRGRDGYTF. CDR3 in DNA: TGTGCCAGCAGCCGCGGGCGGGGAAGGGATGGCTACACCTTC.